This is a list of T cell receptor beta chains from one sample in a study of T-cell reconstitution after alpha-beta-depleted transplantation in children. TCRdb called the PCR reads again in MiXCR, with one record for every CDR3 protein. The sample shows under 300,000 distinct CDR3 sequences, about 9.9% of them seen only once. The specimen comprised peripheral blood, sampled 180 days after TCRalphabeta/CD19-depleted stem cell transplant. The receptors stem from a male patient aged 2 to 10 who had a stem cell transplant for chronic granulomatous disease, so the T cells may come from the graft donor. Both conserved end residues are part of each CDR3. The D gene is left open where the match is weak. Clone size, where shown, is once, few, many, or a class for clones that have expanded.

D	J	size	V	length	CDR3	DNA
TRBD2	TRBJ2-7	-	TRBV5-5	16	CASSKTTSGSSYEQYF	TGTGCCAGCAGCAAGACGACTAGCGGGAGTTCCTACGAGCAGTACTTC
TRBD1	TRBJ2-5	many	TRBV29-1	14	CSVGRTGGQETQYF	TGCAGCGTTGGAAGGACAGGGGGCCAAGAGACCCAGTACTTC
TRBD1	TRBJ1-1	-	TRBV18	15	CASSPRATGFTEAFF	TGTGCCAGCTCACCACGTGCGACAGGGTTTACTGAAGCTTTCTTT
TRBD2	TRBJ2-1	-	TRBV3-1	17	CASSQPRGLAAHNEQFF	TGTGCCAGCAGCCAGCCGAGAGGACTAGCGGCACACAATGAGCAGTTCTTC
-	TRBJ2-7	few	TRBV28	14	CASSFYGRSYEQYF	TGTGCCAGCAGTTTCTATGGACGATCCTACGAGCAGTACTTC
TRBD2	TRBJ2-2	many	TRBV6-5	18	CASSYSWDSGGGTGELFF	TGTGCCAGCAGTTACTCTTGGGATAGCGGGGGCGGCACCGGGGAGCTGTTTTTT
-	TRBJ2-2	many	TRBV7-9	12	CASSGQYGELFF	TGTGCCAGCTCGGGGCAATACGGGGAGCTGTTTTTT
-	TRBJ1-1	many	TRBV29-1	13	CSASPAGNTEAFF	TGCAGCGCCAGCCCGGCGGGGAACACTGAAGCTTTCTTT
-	TRBJ2-1	many	TRBV15	16	CATSRGNRVTYNEQFF	TGTGCCACCAGCAGAGGGAACAGGGTAACCTACAATGAGCAGTTCTTC
-	TRBJ2-1	many	TRBV20-1	14	CSARGRRSYNEQFF	TGCAGTGCTAGGGGGCGCCGCTCCTACAATGAGCAGTTCTTC
-	TRBJ2-7	many	TRBV4-2	16	CASSQDKGGSSYEQYF	TGTGCCAGCAGCCAAGATAAGGGGGGAAGCTCCTACGAGCAGTACTTC
-	TRBJ2-7	many	TRBV27	16	CASSLSMAGRSYEQYF	TGTGCCAGCAGTTTATCGATGGCAGGGAGGTCCTACGAGCAGTACTTC
TRBD1	TRBJ1-5	many	TRBV12-3/TRBV12-4	16	CASSPPTGSRYQPQHF	TGTGCCAGCAGTCCCCCGACAGGGTCTCGGTATCAGCCCCAGCATTTT
-	TRBJ2-3	many	TRBV7-9	16	CASSRTPAGSTDTQYF	TGTGCCAGCAGCCGGACCCCGGCAGGTTCCACAGATACGCAGTATTTT
TRBD1	TRBJ2-1	many	TRBV29-1	10	CSAGQGEQFF	TGCAGCGCAGGACAGGGGGAGCAGTTCTTC
-	TRBJ1-3	many	TRBV7-2	16	CASSIQGPHSGNTIYF	TGTGCCAGCAGCATACAGGGCCCTCACTCTGGAAACACCATATATTTT
-	TRBJ1-5	many	TRBV12-5	13	CASGLDRHQPQHF	TGTGCTAGTGGTTTGGACAGGCATCAGCCCCAGCATTTT
TRBD2	TRBJ2-1	many	TRBV7-8	16	CASSRLTSGFGDEQFF	TGTGCCAGCAGCCGCCTAACTAGCGGCTTTGGGGATGAGCAGTTCTTC
-	TRBJ2-5	many	TRBV30	15	CAWSVQGPGTETQYF	TGTGCCTGGAGTGTACAGGGCCCCGGAACAGAGACCCAGTACTTC
TRBD1	TRBJ1-5	-	TRBV12-3/TRBV12-4	17	CASSSPNRGVNNQPQHF	TGTGCCAGCAGTTCTCCCAACAGGGGAGTGAACAATCAGCCCCAGCATTTT
-	TRBJ2-1	many	TRBV20-1	14	CSAHSGVAYNEQFF	TGCAGTGCCCACAGCGGAGTCGCCTACAATGAGCAGTTCTTC
-	TRBJ2-6	many	TRBV12-3/TRBV12-4	17	CASSSGGALSGANVLTF	TGTGCCAGCAGCTCAGGGGGGGCCCTCTCTGGGGCCAACGTCCTGACTTTC
TRBD2	TRBJ2-2	many	TRBV4-3	13	CASSQRLAGGVFF	TGCGCCAGCAGCCAGAGGCTAGCGGGAGGGGTGTTTTTT
-	TRBJ2-1	-	TRBV11-1	16	CASSSKVRSSYNEQFF	TGTGCCAGCAGCTCCAAAGTGAGGAGCTCCTACAATGAGCAGTTCTTC
TRBD2	TRBJ2-1	few	TRBV20-1	16	CCARGGSGRAGNEQFF	TGCTGTGCTAGAGGCGGTAGCGGGAGGGCCGGGAATGAGCAGTTCTTC
TRBD2	TRBJ2-5	many	TRBV2	16	CASSDTGLAGVKTQYF	TGTGCCAGCAGTGACACGGGACTAGCGGGAGTGAAGACCCAGTACTTC
-	TRBJ2-1	many	TRBV6-2/TRBV6-3	11	CASSQGPRGFF	TGTGCCAGCAGTCAGGGGCCCAGAGGGTTCTTC
TRBD2	TRBJ2-2	many	TRBV27	14	CATIAGAYTGELFF	TGTGCCACCATAGCGGGGGCCTACACCGGGGAGCTGTTTTTT
-	TRBJ2-1	many	TRBV29-1	18	CSVEVLGLTPFNFDEQFF	TGCAGCGTTGAAGTTCTGGGACTGACTCCTTTTAATTTTGATGAGCAGTTCTTC
TRBD1	TRBJ2-7	few	TRBV27	17	CASSPGTGPLGSYEQYF	TGTGCCAGCAGTCCCGGGACAGGCCCCTTGGGGTCATACGAGCAGTACTTC
-	TRBJ2-5	few	TRBV29-1	8	CSVGPQYF	TGCAGCGTTGGTCCCCAGTACTTC
-	TRBJ2-7	-	TRBV3-1	18	CAISLARLRAGSSYEQYF	TGTGCCATCAGTTTAGCGCGGTTGCGGGCAGGAAGCTCCTACGAGCAGTACTTC
-	TRBJ2-1	-	TRBV5-6	16	CASSHRDSAIYNEQFF	TGTGCCAGCAGCCATCGGGACTCCGCTATCTACAATGAGCAGTTCTTC
-	TRBJ1-1	many	TRBV29-1	14	CSVRLQGVNTEAFF	TGCAGCGTTAGATTACAGGGAGTGAACACTGAAGCTTTCTTT
TRBD2	TRBJ2-1	many	TRBV25-1	19	CASSALGTSGSLPHNEQFF	TGTGCCAGCAGCGCTTTGGGGACTAGCGGGAGTCTACCCCACAATGAGCAGTTCTTC
TRBD1	TRBJ1-5	many	TRBV28	16	CASSPLVGQGISPQHF	TGTGCCAGCAGTCCCCTTGTGGGACAGGGGATTTCGCCCCAGCATTTT
TRBD1	TRBJ1-4	many	TRBV2	15	CASSEDRGTNEKLFF	TGTGCCAGCAGCGAGGACAGGGGGACTAATGAAAAACTGTTTTTT
-	TRBJ2-4	many	TRBV9	16	CASSPSEGMGKNIQYF	TGTGCCAGCAGCCCAAGTGAGGGGATGGGCAAAAACATTCAGTACTTC
-	TRBJ1-5	many	TRBV12-3/TRBV12-4	16	CASSFGPGDSNQPQHF	TGTGCCAGCAGTTTTGGTCCGGGGGATAGCAATCAGCCCCAGCATTTT
TRBD1	TRBJ2-1	many	TRBV7-9	17	CASSYPRRDRGYNEQFF	TGTGCCAGCAGCTATCCCCGGAGGGACAGGGGTTACAATGAGCAGTTCTTC
TRBD2	TRBJ2-1	many	TRBV13	15	CASSGPGLAGSEQFF	TGTGCCAGCAGCGGTCCGGGACTAGCGGGAAGTGAGCAGTTCTTC
TRBD2	TRBJ2-3	many	TRBV24-1	15	CATSDFAGGSDTQYF	TGTGCCACCAGTGATTTTGCGGGAGGGTCGGATACGCAGTATTTT
-	TRBJ2-7	many	TRBV7-2	15	CASSLRVGVSYEQYF	TGTGCCAGCAGCTTAAGGGTCGGAGTTTCCTACGAGCAGTACTTC
-	TRBJ2-3	many	TRBV5-1	16	CASSFHAGRSADTQYF	TGCGCCAGCAGCTTTCACGCAGGGAGGTCGGCAGATACGCAGTATTTT
TRBD2	TRBJ2-7	many	TRBV20-1	15	CSARDLTGGPWEQYF	TGCAGTGCTAGAGATCTGACGGGAGGGCCTTGGGAGCAGTACTTC
-	TRBJ2-3	few	TRBV6-2/TRBV6-3	17	CASSYYPSRGRGDTQYF	TGTGCCAGCAGTTACTACCCGTCGCGGGGGCGGGGAGATACGCAGTATTTT
TRBD2	TRBJ2-1	many	TRBV28	21	CASSLPSFLAGGTYSYNEQFF	TGTGCCAGCAGTTTGCCATCCTTCCTAGCGGGAGGTACTTACTCCTACAATGAGCAGTTCTTC
TRBD2	TRBJ2-2	many	TRBV6-1	16	CASSRTSNPSTGELFF	TGTGCCAGCAGTAGGACTAGCAATCCCTCCACCGGGGAGCTGTTTTTT
-	TRBJ2-1	many	TRBV5-1	12	CASSLFYNEQFF	TGCGCCAGCAGCTTGTTTTACAATGAGCAGTTCTTC
-	TRBJ1-4	once	TRBV7-9	16	CATSSVKTGENEKLFF	TGTGCCACCAGCTCAGTTAAGACCGGCGAAAATGAAAAACTGTTTTTT
-	TRBJ2-3	many	TRBV20-1	14	CSARVLAGTDTQYF	TGCAGTGCTAGAGTATTGGCTGGGACAGATACGCAGTATTTT
TRBD2	TRBJ2-1	many	TRBV5-1	16	CASSWEGGGTYNEQFF	TGCGCCAGCAGCTGGGAAGGCGGGGGGACTTACAATGAGCAGTTCTTC
-	TRBJ2-7	many	TRBV20-1	14	CSAREGLRSYEQYF	TGCAGTGCTAGAGAGGGCTTAAGATCCTACGAGCAGTACTTC
TRBD2	TRBJ2-1	many	TRBV3-1	16	CASSQLAGSSYNEQFF	TGTGCCAGCAGCCAATTAGCGGGAAGCTCCTACAATGAGCAGTTCTTC
-	TRBJ2-1	many	TRBV7-3	13	CASSSGLYNEQFF	TGTGCCAGCAGCTCGGGACTTTACAATGAGCAGTTCTTC
TRBD1	TRBJ1-4	many	TRBV5-6	14	CASRNLDREEKLFF	TGTGCCAGCAGGAATTTGGACAGGGAAGAAAAACTGTTTTTT
-	TRBJ2-7	many	TRBV10-2	14	CASSGGRTPEEQYF	TGCGCCAGCAGTGGTGGGAGGACTCCGGAAGAGCAGTACTTC
-	TRBJ2-1	many	TRBV4-1	13	CASSLSGHNEQFF	TGCGCCAGCAGCCTTTCAGGGCACAATGAGCAGTTCTTC